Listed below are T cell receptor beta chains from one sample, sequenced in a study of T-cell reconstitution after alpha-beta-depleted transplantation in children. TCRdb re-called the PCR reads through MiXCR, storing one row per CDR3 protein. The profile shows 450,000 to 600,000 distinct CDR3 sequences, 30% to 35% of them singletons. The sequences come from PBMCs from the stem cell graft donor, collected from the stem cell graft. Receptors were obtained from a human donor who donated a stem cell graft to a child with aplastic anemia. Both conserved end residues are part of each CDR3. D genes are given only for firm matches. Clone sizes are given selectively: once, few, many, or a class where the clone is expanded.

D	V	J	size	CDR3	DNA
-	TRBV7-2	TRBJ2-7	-	CASSLGYRSPANSYEQYF	TGTGCCAGCAGCTTAGGCTATAGGAGCCCGGCGAACTCCTACGAGCAGTACTTC
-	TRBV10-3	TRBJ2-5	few	CAISPERDETQYF	TGTGCCATCAGCCCGGAGAGGGACGAGACCCAGTACTTC
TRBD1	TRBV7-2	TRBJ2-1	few	CASSLATGTGINEQFF	TGTGCCAGCAGCTTAGCCACCGGGACAGGGATAAATGAGCAGTTCTTC
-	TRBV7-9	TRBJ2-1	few	CASGTGGALGKQFF	TGTGCCAGCGGAACTGGGGGGGCCTTAGGAAAACAGTTCTTC
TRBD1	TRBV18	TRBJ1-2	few	CASSLGTGLGYGYTF	TGTGCCAGCTCACTAGGGACAGGGCTCGGCTATGGCTACACCTTC
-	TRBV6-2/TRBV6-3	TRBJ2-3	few	CASSYSTQPRGTQYF	TGTGCCAGCAGTTACTCGACTCAACCTCGGGGTACGCAGTATTTT
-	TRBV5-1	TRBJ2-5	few	CASSLDGGFRETQYF	TGCGCCAGCAGCTTGGACGGGGGATTCAGAGAGACCCAGTACTTC
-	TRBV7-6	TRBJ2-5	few	CASSAGRKQETQYF	TGTGCCAGCAGCGCGGGACGGAAACAAGAGACCCAGTACTTC
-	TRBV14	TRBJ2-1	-	CASSHIALGLNEQFF	TGTGCCAGCAGCCATATTGCACTTGGTCTCAATGAGCAGTTCTTC
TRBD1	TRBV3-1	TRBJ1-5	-	CASSQDPQGRQPQHF	TGTGCCAGCAGCCAAGATCCACAGGGGCGACAGCCCCAGCATTTT
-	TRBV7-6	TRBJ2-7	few	CASSLAGSNYEQYF	TGTGCCAGCAGCTTAGCGGGCAGCAACTACGAGCAGTACTTC
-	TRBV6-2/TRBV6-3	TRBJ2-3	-	CASKGGTDTQYF	TGTGCCAGCAAGGGCGGCACAGATACGCAGTATTTT
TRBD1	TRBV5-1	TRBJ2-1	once	CASSFTGTGTANEQFF	TGCGCCAGCAGCTTCACCGGGACAGGCACAGCCAATGAGCAGTTCTTC
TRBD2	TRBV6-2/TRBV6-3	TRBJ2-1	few	CASSSRLAGEQFF	TGTGCCAGCAGTTCGCGACTAGCTGGGGAGCAGTTCTTC
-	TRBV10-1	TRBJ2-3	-	CASSEAPGQDTQYF	TGCGCCAGCAGTGAGGCGCCAGGGCAAGATACGCAGTATTTT
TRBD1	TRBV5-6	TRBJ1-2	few	CATTLTGGYGYTF	TGTGCCACCACACTGACAGGGGGATATGGCTACACCTTC
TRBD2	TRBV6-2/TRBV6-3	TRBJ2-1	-	CASRSGSHEQFF	TGTGCCAGCCGTAGCGGGAGTCATGAGCAGTTCTTC
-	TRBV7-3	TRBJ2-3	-	CASSSASGDTQYF	TGTGCCAGCAGCTCCGCCTCCGGGGATACGCAGTATTTT
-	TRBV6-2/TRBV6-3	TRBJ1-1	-	CASSGVGRNTEAFF	TGTGCCAGCTCCGGGGTCGGACGGAACACTGAAGCTTTCTTT
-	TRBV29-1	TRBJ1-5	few	CSVAEQENQPQHF	TGCAGCGTTGCAGAACAGGAAAATCAGCCCCAGCATTTT
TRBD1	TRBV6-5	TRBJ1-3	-	CASSYSINRGGGNTIYF	TGTGCCAGCAGTTACTCAATAAACAGGGGAGGTGGAAACACCATATATTTT
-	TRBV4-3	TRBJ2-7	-	CASSQVYRTDTYEQYF	TGCGCCAGCAGCCAAGTTTACCGGACAGATACCTACGAGCAGTACTTC
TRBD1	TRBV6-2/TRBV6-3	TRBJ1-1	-	CASSGRGLNTEAFF	TGTGCCAGCAGTGGCAGGGGGCTGAACACTGAAGCTTTCTTT
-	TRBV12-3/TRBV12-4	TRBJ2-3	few	CASTRTAPDTQYF	TGTGCCAGCACGAGGACAGCACCTGATACGCAGTATTTT
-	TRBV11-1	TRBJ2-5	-	CASSSSRTGLIGQETQYF	TGTGCCAGCAGCTCCTCTCGGACGGGCCTCATCGGCCAAGAGACCCAGTACTTC
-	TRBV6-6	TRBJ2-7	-	CASGGLNYEQYF	TGTGCCAGCGGGGGACTTAATTACGAGCAGTACTTC
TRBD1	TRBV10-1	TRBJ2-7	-	CASSVDRGPCEQYF	TGCGCCAGCAGTGTGGACAGGGGGCCATGCGAGCAGTACTTC
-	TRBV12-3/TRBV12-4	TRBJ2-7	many	CASSLGTYEQYF	TGTGCCAGCAGCTTGGGGACCTACGAGCAGTACTTC
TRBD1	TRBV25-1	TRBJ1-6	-	CASSVGQGSNSPLHF	TGTGCCAGCAGTGTAGGACAGGGGTCTAATTCACCCCTCCACTTT
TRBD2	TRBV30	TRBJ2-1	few	CAWSTSGGEQFF	TGTGCCTGGAGCACTAGCGGGGGAGAGCAGTTCTTC
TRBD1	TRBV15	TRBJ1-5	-	CATSRDREEPQHF	TGTGCCACCAGCAGGGACAGGGAAGAGCCCCAGCATTTT
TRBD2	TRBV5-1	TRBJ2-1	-	CASSFGRGAHNEQFF	TGCGCCAGCAGCTTTGGGCGGGGGGCCCACAATGAGCAGTTCTTC
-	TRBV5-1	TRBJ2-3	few	CASSYRPGTSDSTDTQYF	TGCGCCAGCAGCTATCGACCCGGGACATCGGATAGCACAGATACGCAGTATTTT
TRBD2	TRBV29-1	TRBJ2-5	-	CSVEDQGTSTQETQYF	TGCAGCGTTGAAGATCAAGGGACTAGCACCCAAGAGACCCAGTACTTC
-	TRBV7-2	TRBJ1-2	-	CASSQGSLAGQGYTF	TGTGCCAGCAGCCAAGGCTCTCTTGCGGGCCAGGGCTACACCTTC
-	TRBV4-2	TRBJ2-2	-	CASSQEGGVNTGELFF	TGTGCCAGCAGCCAAGAAGGGGGGGTCAACACCGGGGAGCTGTTTTTT
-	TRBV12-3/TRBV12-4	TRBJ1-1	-	CASSFRQGGSTEAFF	TGTGCCAGCAGTTTTCGCCAGGGTGGGAGTACTGAAGCTTTCTTT
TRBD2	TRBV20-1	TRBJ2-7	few	CSAPGGVYEQYF	TGCAGTGCCCCGGGGGGGGTCTACGAGCAGTACTTC
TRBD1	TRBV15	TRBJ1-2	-	CATSREQTGPSYGYTF	TGTGCCACCAGCAGAGAACAGACAGGGCCCTCTTATGGCTACACCTTC
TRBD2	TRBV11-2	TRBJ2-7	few	CASSLGASGRVVYEQYF	TGTGCCAGCAGCCTAGGGGCTAGCGGGAGAGTCGTCTACGAGCAGTACTTC
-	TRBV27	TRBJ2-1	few	CASSLRTLVSYNEQFF	TGTGCCAGCAGTTTAAGGACTCTCGTTTCCTACAATGAGCAGTTCTTC
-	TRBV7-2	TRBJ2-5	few	CASSTSSAQETQYF	TGTGCCAGCAGCACTTCTAGCGCGCAAGAGACCCAGTACTTC
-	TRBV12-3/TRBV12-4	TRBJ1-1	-	CASSLREGGTEAFF	TGTGCCAGCAGTTTAAGGGAGGGAGGAACTGAAGCTTTCTTT
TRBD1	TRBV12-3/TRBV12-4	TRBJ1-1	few	CASTWTGGTEAFF	TGTGCCAGCACATGGACAGGGGGCACTGAAGCTTTCTTT
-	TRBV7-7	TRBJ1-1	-	CASSDGQNTEAFF	TGTGCCAGCTCCGACGGACAGAACACTGAAGCTTTCTTT
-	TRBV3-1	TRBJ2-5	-	CASSQAPPAVPRETQYF	TGTGCCAGCAGCCAAGCCCCCCCAGCGGTTCCCCGGGAGACCCAGTACTTC
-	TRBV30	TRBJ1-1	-	CAWTPGRKTPEAFF	TGTGCCTGGACCCCGGGGCGAAAGACCCCTGAGGCTTTCTTT
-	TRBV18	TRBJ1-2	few	CASSPSAGYTF	TGTGCCAGCTCACCTTCAGCTGGCTACACCTTC